The T cell receptor beta chain under discussion was sequenced for a study of control samples from healthy donors and cancer patients. Repertoires were generated with immunoSEQ multiplex PCR, while TCRdb's copy carries only in-frame clones and drops some. The sample lists over 85,000 clones; over 90% were seen once. The germline V gene has CDR1 SGHNT and CDR2 YENEEA. Unmatched junction bases numbered 8, after V lost 6 bases and J lost 2 bases. The CDR3 extends over 15 amino acids. The count of this clone is one. The sequence was obtained from a woman aged 25 to 39 in good health. The gene calls are TRBV11-3 and TRBJ1-2; 8 nucleotides align to TRBD1. Material: blood. The CDR3 region has the DNA TGTGCCAGCAGGGCGACCGGACAGGGAAACTATGGCTACACCTTC. Encoded protein: CASRATGQGNYGYTF.